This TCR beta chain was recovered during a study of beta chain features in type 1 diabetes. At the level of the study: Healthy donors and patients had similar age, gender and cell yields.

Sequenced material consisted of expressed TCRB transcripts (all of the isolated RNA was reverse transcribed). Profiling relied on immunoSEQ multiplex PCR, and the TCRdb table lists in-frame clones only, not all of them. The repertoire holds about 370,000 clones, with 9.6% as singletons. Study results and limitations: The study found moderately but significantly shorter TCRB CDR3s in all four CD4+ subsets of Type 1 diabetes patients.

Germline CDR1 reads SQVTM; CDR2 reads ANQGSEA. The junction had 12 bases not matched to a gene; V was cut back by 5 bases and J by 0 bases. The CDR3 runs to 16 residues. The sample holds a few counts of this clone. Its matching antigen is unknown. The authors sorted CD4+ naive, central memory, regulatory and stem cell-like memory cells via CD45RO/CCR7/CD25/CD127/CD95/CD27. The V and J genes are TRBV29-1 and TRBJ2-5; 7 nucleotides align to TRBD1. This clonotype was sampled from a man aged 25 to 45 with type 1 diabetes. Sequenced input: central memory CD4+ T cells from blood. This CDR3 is CSVKGTGTEYQETQYF. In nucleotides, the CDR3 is TGCAGCGTTAAGGGGACCGGGACAGAATACCAAGAGACCCAGTACTTC.